This T cell receptor (beta chain) was recorded in a study of control samples from healthy donors and cancer patients (TCRdb year 2020). About this clone itself: Its antigen remains unidentified. The input lacks base qualities; no much larger clone sits a single base away.

Reading the germline V gene (reference sequence) gives CDR1 LNHDA and CDR2 SQIVND. The CDR3 numbers 13 residues from cysteine through phenylalanine. Only CDR3 DNA remains: 39 bases, in frame from the first base. The germline ends are 6 bases apart after V is trimmed by 3 bases and J by 0 bases. To prepare the library, the immunoSEQ multiplex PCR assay was applied. TCRdb mirrors the immuneACCESS table, restricted to in-frame sequences. Some clones are absent from its copies; in checked studies, under half trace to an unresolved V gene, and the reason for the others is unknown. This sample comprises 150,000 to 200,000 clones, roughly 91% of them detected only once. The ten largest make up around 1.6% of the sample.

The clonotype comes from a man between 18 and 35 years old in good health. The sequenced sample was blood. The sequence links TRBV19 to TRBJ2-7, with no D gene named confidently. The DNA sequence is TGTGCCAGTAGTATTAAGCTCTCCTACGAGCAGTACTTC. Translated, it reads CASSIKLSYEQYF.